This TCR beta chain was found in a study of CXCR3-negative and CXCR3-positive naive CD8 T cells. Study outcomes and limitations: TRB CDR3 properties served as the basis for inferring TCR strength, and surface CD5 was comparable between naive subsets.

Regarding this clonotype: What it recognizes is unknown.

Each TRB cDNA library was prepared by 5' RACE (with UMI labels). Reprocessing the 5' RACE reads, TCRdb reports a single entry for every CDR3 protein and omits DNA. Listed are around 52,000 distinct CDR3 sequences; less than 25% falls within the top ten. Source material: memory CD8+ T cells from blood. The sequence was collected from a human donor in good health. Some clones in this sample may be carry-over from other donors' samples.

The CDR3 is CASSQGYATNEKLFF. The chain has TRBV6-2 or TRBV6-3 and TRBJ1-4; TCRdb's D call, TRBD1, is unchecked because there is no DNA. The germline CDR1 and CDR2 sequences are MNHEY and SVGEGT. This CDR3 contains 15 residues.